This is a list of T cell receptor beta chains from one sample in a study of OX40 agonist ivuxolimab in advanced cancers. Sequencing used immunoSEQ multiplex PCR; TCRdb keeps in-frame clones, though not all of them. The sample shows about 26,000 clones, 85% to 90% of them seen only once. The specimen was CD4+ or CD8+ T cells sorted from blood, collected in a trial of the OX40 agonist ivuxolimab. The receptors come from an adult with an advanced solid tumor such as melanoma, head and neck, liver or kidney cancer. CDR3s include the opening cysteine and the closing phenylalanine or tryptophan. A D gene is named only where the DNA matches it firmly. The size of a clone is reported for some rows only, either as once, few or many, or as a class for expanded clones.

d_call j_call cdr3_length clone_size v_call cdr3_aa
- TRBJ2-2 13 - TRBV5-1 CASRNENTGELFF
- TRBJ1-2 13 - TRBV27 CASSDSRSDGYTF
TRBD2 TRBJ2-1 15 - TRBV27 CASSPRTSGSYEQFF
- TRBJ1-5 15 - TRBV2 CASGPSSENNQPQHF
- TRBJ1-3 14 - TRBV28 CASSFDSSGNTIYF
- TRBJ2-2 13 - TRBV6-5 CASSRDMSGELFF
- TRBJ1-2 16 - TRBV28 CASSPMMLDLNYGYTF
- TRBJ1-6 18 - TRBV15 CATSLSSNPGSYNSPLHF
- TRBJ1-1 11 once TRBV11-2 CASSRHPEAFF
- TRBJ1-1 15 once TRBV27 CASSLGQSLNTEAFF
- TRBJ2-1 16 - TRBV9 CASSIWDGSSYNEQFF
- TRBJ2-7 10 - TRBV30 CALQGYEQYF
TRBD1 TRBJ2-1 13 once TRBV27 CASGDRGNNEQFF
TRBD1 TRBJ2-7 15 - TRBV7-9 CASSPGRQGANEQYF
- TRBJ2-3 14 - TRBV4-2 CASSQGRSADTQYF
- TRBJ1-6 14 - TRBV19 CASSAQQGWSPLHF
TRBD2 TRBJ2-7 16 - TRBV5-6 CASSLQGLAASSEQYF
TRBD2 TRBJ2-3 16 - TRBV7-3 CASSTGLAGGTDTQYF
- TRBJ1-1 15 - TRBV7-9 CASSLSDFDRDEAFF
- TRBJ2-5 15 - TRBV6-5 CASSYTSWGGETQYF
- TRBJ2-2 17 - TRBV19 CASSVSDLVMNTGELFF
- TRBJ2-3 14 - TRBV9 CASSVVEGPNTQYF
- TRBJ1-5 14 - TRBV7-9 CASSSDFSNQPQHF
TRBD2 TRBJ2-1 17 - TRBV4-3 CASSTRLAGGRLNEQFF
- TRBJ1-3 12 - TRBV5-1 CASSPGPPYEYF
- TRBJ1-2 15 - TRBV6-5 CASSYRQGDGYGYTF
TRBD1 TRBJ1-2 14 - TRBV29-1 CSVAGTGSSYGYTF
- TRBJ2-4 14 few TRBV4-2 CASSHPRGENIQYF
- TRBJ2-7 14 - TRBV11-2 CASSLAGGPGEQYF
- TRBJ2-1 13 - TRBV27 CASSFSADNEQFF
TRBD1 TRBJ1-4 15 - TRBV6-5 CASRTGEATNEKLFF
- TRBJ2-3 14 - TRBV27 CASGNYRVSDTQYF
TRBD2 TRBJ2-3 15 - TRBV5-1 CASSLLGTRTDTQYF
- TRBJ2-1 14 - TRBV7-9 CASFPGRSYNEQFF
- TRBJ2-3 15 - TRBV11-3 CASSFRAGLLDTQYF
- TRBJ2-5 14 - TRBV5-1 CASSLVANQETQYF
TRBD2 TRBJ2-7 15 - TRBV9 CASSVSGTSSYEQYF
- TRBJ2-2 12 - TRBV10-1 CASSLNTGELFF
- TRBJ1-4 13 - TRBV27 CASRPGIDEKLFF
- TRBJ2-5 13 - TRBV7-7 CASSSHPDETQYF
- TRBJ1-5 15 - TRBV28 CASSPWRGGGQPQHF
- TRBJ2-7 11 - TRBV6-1 CASRATYEQYF
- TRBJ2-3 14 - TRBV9 CASSVAGTTDTQYF
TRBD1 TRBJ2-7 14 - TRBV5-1 CASSAGTGAGEQYF
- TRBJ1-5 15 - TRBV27 CASQTGFPSNQPQHF
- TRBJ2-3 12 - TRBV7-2 CASSSITDTQYF
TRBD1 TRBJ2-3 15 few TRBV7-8 CASHLFQGAADTQYF
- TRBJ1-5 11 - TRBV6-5 CASSGLEPQHF
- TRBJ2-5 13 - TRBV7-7 CASSSGIWETQYF
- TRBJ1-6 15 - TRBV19 CASSPFLGGNSPLHF
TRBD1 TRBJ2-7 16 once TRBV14 CASSQDRDSRSYEQYF
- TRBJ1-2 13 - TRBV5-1 CASSFEVTEGYTF
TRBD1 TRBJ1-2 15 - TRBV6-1 CASSALGQGDYGYTF